This T cell receptor beta chain was found in a study of beta chain features in type 1 diabetes. Overall study results and limits: For cells with high TCR expression, cDNA sequencing could yield over-representation. Patients with Type 1 diabetes showed moderately but significantly shorter TCRB CDR3s in all four CD4+ subsets.

Worth noting for this clone: Its antigen is unknown.

Reverse transcription of all isolated RNA meant that expressed TCRB transcripts were sequenced. Some clones are missing from TCRdb's copy, which holds only in-frame ones; the method was immunoSEQ multiplex PCR. The table includes around 160,000 clones, roughly 65% detected once. This CDR3 contains 12 residues. V was shortened by 3 bases and J by 10 bases, with 10 bases between the two germline ends. Germline lookup yields CDR1 SGHNT and CDR2 YENEEA. Cells sorted by CD45RO/CCR7/CD25/CD127/CD95/CD27 comprised CD4+ naive, central memory, regulatory and stem cell-like memory cells. The sequenced material came from naive CD4+ T cells from blood. This TCR was recovered from a man aged 30-40 years with type 1 diabetes. The chain links TRBV11-3 to TRBJ2-1; D may be TRBD2 (5 bases). CDR3 DNA: TGTGCCAGCAGCTTGGGATCGGGGGAGCAGTTCTTC. It translates to CASSLGSGEQFF. The full variable domain, rest sourced from reference TRBV11-3 and TRBJ2-1, is EAGVVQSPRYKIIEKKQPVAFWCNPISGHNTLYWYLQNLGQGPELLIRYENEEAVDDSQLPKDRFSAERLKGVDSTLKIQPAELGDSAVYLCASSLGSGEQFFGPGTRLTVL.